This TCR beta chain originates from a study of T cell responses to AZD1222 COVID-19 vaccine. Assay: immunoSEQ multiplex PCR; the TCRdb copy retains only in-frame clones and omits some. The sample carries some 150,000 clones, roughly 92% recorded once. The starting material was peripheral blood, obtained on day 0 of AZD1222 vaccination. This receptor was identified in an adult in good health.

CDR3 region: CASSIDRFSKAQHF. The CDR3 DNA reads as TGTGCCAGCAGTATTGACAGGTTTAGTAAGGCCCAGCATTTT. This chain uses TRBV6-5 with TRBJ1-5, with D perhaps TRBD1 (6 bases). The CDR3 consists of 14 residues. Trimming cost V 5 bases and J 11 bases, with 19 bases left between them. Germline CDR1 MNHEY, CDR2 SVGAGI.